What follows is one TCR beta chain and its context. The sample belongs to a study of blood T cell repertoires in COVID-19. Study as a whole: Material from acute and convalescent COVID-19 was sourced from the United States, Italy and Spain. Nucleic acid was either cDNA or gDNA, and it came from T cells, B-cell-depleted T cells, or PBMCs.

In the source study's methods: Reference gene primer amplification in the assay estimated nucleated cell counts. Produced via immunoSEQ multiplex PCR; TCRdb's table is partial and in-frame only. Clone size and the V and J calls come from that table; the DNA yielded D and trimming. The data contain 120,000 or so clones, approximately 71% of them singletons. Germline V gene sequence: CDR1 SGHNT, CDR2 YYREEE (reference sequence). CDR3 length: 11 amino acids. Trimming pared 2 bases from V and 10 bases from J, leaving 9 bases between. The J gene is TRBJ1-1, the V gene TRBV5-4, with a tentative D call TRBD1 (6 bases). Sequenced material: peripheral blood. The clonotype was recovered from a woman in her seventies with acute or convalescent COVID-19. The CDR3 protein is CASSFRGVAFF. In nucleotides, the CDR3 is TGTGCCAGCAGCTTCAGGGGAGTAGCTTTCTTT.